A single sample gave rise to the 18 T cell receptor beta chains below, sequenced in a study of blood T cell repertoires in COVID-19 (dated by TCRdb to the early 2020s). Receptors were amplified or captured by the immunoSEQ multiplex PCR assay. Sourced from immuneACCESS, this table was stored by TCRdb with only in-frame sequences that have V and J called. A share of the clones is absent; for the studies checked, an unresolved V gene accounts for under half, and the remainder has no known explanation. This sample lists approximately 150,000 clones; roughly 81% were detected once. Together, the top ten hold 3% to 3.5% of the sample. The sample taken for sequencing was PBMCs or T cells enriched from blood (not recorded which). The receptor set was obtained from a woman between 50 and 59 years old with acute COVID-19.

The V and J genes are TRBV5-1 and TRBJ2-5; 9 nucleotides align to TRBD2. This CDR3 is built from 15 residues. The junction had 6 bases not matched to a gene; V was cut back by 2 bases and J by 4 bases. Germline CDR1 SGHRS, CDR2 YFSETQ. The CDR3 region is CASSFLGGRAETQYF. CDR3 DNA: TGCGCCAGCAGCTTCCTTGGCGGGAGGGCAGAGACCCAGTACTTC.

This clone was found once. The chain couples TRBV5-8 to TRBJ2-3; the D gene is possibly TRBD2 (6 bases). Germline V CDR1 and CDR2: SGHTS, YDEGEE. Trimming left V 4 bases short and J 4 bases short, with 22 bases between. The CDR3 is made up of 17 amino acids. The CDR3 here is CASSQGKTSLLADTQYF. In DNA, the CDR3 is TGTGCCAGCAGCCAAGGCAAGACTAGTTTGTTGGCAGATACGCAGTATTTT.

J is TRBJ1-2 and V is TRBV11-2; 8 bases are shared with TRBD1. The junction had 12 bases not matched to a gene; V was cut back by 4 bases and J by 5 bases. CDR1 and CDR2 from the germline V gene are SGHAT and FQNNGV. The CDR3 runs to 16 residues. CDR3 region: CASSYRTGRRTYGYTF. The CDR3 bases are TGTGCCAGCAGCTACCGGACAGGGCGGAGGACTTATGGCTACACCTTC.

The V and J genes are TRBV4-3 and TRBJ2-7; 9 bases map to TRBD1. Germline V gives CDR1 LGHNA, CDR2 YSLEER. The CDR3 loop spans 16 amino acids. Trimming took 0 bases from V and 5 from J; bases not matched to a gene: 8. CDR3 nucleotide sequence: TGCGCCAGCAGCCAAGATGAAGGGACAGGGTCCCACGAGCAGTACTTC. It translates to CASSQDEGTGSHEQYF.

The chain employs TRBV7-8 and TRBJ2-7; D may be TRBD2 (5 bases). The CDR3 extends over 14 amino acids. V was clipped by 5 bases and J by 3 bases, with 14 bases between them. Germline loops: CDR1 SGHVS, CDR2 FQNEAQ. The CDR3, as DNA: TGTGCCAGCAGCGCCACTAGTGACCTCTACGAGCAGTACTTC. Protein: CASSATSDLYEQYF.

The gene calls are TRBV5-1 and TRBJ2-7, with 10 positions matching TRBD2. The CDR3 length is 14 residues. The germline CDR1 and CDR2 sequences are SGHRS and YFSETQ. V shed 1 base, J shed 6 bases, and the junction held 4 bases outside the gene matches. The CDR3 region has the DNA TGCGCCAGCAGCTTGTCTAGCGGGAGCCTCGAGCAGTACTTC. Translated, it gives CASSLSSGSLEQYF.

This chain joins TRBV7-9 and TRBJ2-3; TRBD2 matches at 7 bases. V lost 4 bases, J lost 6 bases, and 7 bases stayed unmatched. The V gene's germline CDR1 is SEHNR and CDR2 FQNEAQ (reference sequence). This CDR3 has 14 residues. The CDR3 bases are TGTGCCAGCAGCTCTGGGGCGGGAGCCGATACGCAGTATTTT. This gives the protein CASSSGAGADTQYF.

The rearrangement uses TRBV6-2 or TRBV6-3 and TRBJ2-7, with 9 positions matching TRBD2. J was trimmed by 5 bases and V by 1 base; bases with no gene match: 6. This CDR3 comprises 15 residues. Germline CDR1 MNHEY, CDR2 SVGEGT. CDR3 amino acids: CASSYLAGVGHEQYF. The CDR3 nucleotides are TGTGCCAGCAGTTACTTAGCGGGAGTAGGTCACGAGCAGTACTTC.

A single count supports this clone. The V call is TRBV4-2, the J call TRBJ2-3; 9 nucleotides match TRBD2. The CDR3 length is 13 residues. The germline gives CDR1 LGHNA, CDR2 YNFKEQ. CDR3 coding DNA: TGTGCGAGTAGCGGGAGAAGGACAGATACGCAGTATTTT. Amino acids: CASSGRRTDTQYF.

This chain connects TRBV28 to TRBJ2-7, with a weak D call TRBD2 (7 bases). CDR1 is MDHEN and CDR2 is SYDVKM in the germline V gene. V shed 6 bases and J shed 4 bases, with 22 bases lying between them. The CDR3 consists of 16 residues. The CDR3, as DNA: TGTGCCAGCAGCCCGTGGGGTGAGGGGGGGGCTTACGAGCAGTACTTC. It specifies CASSPWGEGGAYEQYF.

The rearrangement uses TRBV2 and TRBJ1-6; no definite D call. The CDR3 runs to 14 residues. The V end lost 5 bases, the J end lost 8 bases, and 13 bases lay between the germline ends. CDR1 is SNHLY, CDR2 FYNNEI, per germline. The CDR3 DNA is TGTGCCAGCAGTATTAGACACGGGGATTCACCCCTCCACTTT. Translated: CASSIRHGDSPLHF.

The rearrangement links TRBV6-5 to TRBJ1-2; 10 bases agree with TRBD1. The V and J ends lost 2 bases and 7 bases, in that order; junction bases with no gene match: 4. This CDR3 has 14 amino acids. Per germline, CDR1 MNHEY and CDR2 SVGAGI. The CDR3 DNA reads as TGTGCCAGCAGTTACACAGGACAGGGGGTTGGCTACACCTTC. Residues: CASSYTGQGVGYTF.

This rearrangement joins TRBV19 to TRBJ1-3; TRBD1 might be the D (6 bases). The ends were cut back, 6 bases at V and 4 bases at J, with 19 bases in the middle. CDR3 length: 16 amino acids. Germline V gene lookup returns CDR1 LNHDA and CDR2 SQIVND (reference sequence). The CDR3 DNA reads as TGTGCCAGTAGAAGACAGGTCGGTTCCGGAGGAAACACCATATATTTT. Protein sequence: CASRRQVGSGGNTIYF.

The chain has TRBV2 and TRBJ2-7; D unclear. This CDR3 region has 13 residues. Germline V lookup: CDR1 SNHLY, CDR2 FYNNEI. V was shortened by 6 bases and J by 2 bases, with 11 bases between the two germline ends. The CDR3: CASRKDSPYEQYF. As DNA, the CDR3 is TGTGCCAGCAGGAAGGATAGCCCCTACGAGCAGTACTTC.

The gene calls are TRBV11-2 and TRBJ2-1; 12 bases fit TRBD2. Germline V CDR1 and CDR2: SGHAT, FQNNGV. This CDR3 is 15 amino acids long. V lost 5 bases and J lost 5; bases outside the gene matches: 4. The CDR3 coding sequence is TGTGCCAGCAGCCCGACTAGCGGGAGCGACAATGAGCAGTTCTTC. Its translation is CASSPTSGSDNEQFF.

The gene calls are TRBV7-5 and TRBJ1-3. TRBV7-5 is a known pseudogene. The CDR3 runs 14 residues. Written as DNA, the CDR3 is TGTGTCAGAAGCTTAGGAGAATCTGGAAACACCATATATTTT. This sequence encodes CVRSLGESGNTIYF.

The gene calls are TRBV19 and TRBJ2-7; the D gene is possibly TRBD2 (5 bases). CDR3 length: 15 amino acids. Germline CDR1 is LNHDA and CDR2 is SQIVND (reference sequence). The V and J ends lost 5 bases and 3 bases respectively, with 17 bases between them. CDR3 amino acids: CASSPAGLGYYEQYF. The CDR3 region has the DNA TGTGCCAGTAGTCCCGCGGGTCTTGGCTACTACGAGCAGTACTTC.

This clone was counted only a few times. The chain uses TRBV9 and TRBJ2-2, with 10 bases matching TRBD2. This CDR3 has 16 amino acids. V lost 6 bases to trimming and J lost 5 bases; unmatched junction nucleotides: 10. Germline loops: CDR1 SGDLS, CDR2 YYNGEE. In DNA form, the CDR3 reads TGTGCCAGCACCCACACTAGCGGGGAAGGGACCGGGGAGCTGTTTTTT. Translated: CASTHTSGEGTGELFF.